The 30 T cell receptor beta chains reported below all come from one sample, sequenced in a study of cytotoxic CD8 clonotypes in ibrutinib-treated CLL (dated by TCRdb to the early 2020s). The receptor library was made with the immunoSEQ multiplex PCR assay. TCRdb mirrors the immuneACCESS table, restricted to in-frame sequences. Some clones are absent from its copies; in checked studies, under half trace to an unresolved V gene, and the reason for the others is unknown. This sample comprises nearly 85,000 clones, roughly three quarters of them detected only once. More than 4.5% of the sample is held by the ten biggest clonotypes. This specimen's time point label, interpreted: approximately eleven months on ibrutinib. The source was PBMCs, collected after 12 months of ibrutinib treatment. Receptor source: a human donor with chronic lymphocytic leukemia.

This chain joins TRBV11-2 and TRBJ2-5, with 12 bases that match TRBD2. The CDR3 contains 15 residues. Germline V gene data show CDR1 as SGHAT and CDR2 as FQNNGV. V gave up 5 bases and J gave up 7 bases; unmatched junction bases: 8. CDR3 loop: CASSPGGLAGGTQYF. As DNA, the CDR3 is TGTGCCAGCAGCCCGGGGGGACTAGCGGGTGGGACCCAGTACTTC.

The chain recombines TRBV19 with TRBJ2-7; 9 bases map to TRBD1. After removal of 0 bases from V and 11 bases from J, the junction contained 5 bases not matched to a gene. Germline CDR1 reads LNHDA; CDR2 reads SQIVND (reference sequence). This CDR3 has 13 residues. This CDR3 is CASSIDLGQGKYF. The CDR3 DNA follows: TGTGCCAGTAGTATAGATCTCGGACAGGGGAAGTACTTC.

CDR3 nucleotides: TGTGCCAGCCGGCCCGAGAGCTCTGGAAACACCATATATTTT. Protein sequence: CASRPESSGNTIYF. This chain uses TRBV2 with TRBJ1-3; D ambiguous. CDR1 and CDR2 from the germline V gene are SNHLY and FYNNEI. There are 14 residues in the CDR3. The germline V and J ends were trimmed by 8 bases and 0 bases, with 11 bases remaining between them.

V gene TRBV7-8 combines with J gene TRBJ2-5; possible D gene TRBD2, 6 bases. The ends were cut back, 3 bases at V and 5 bases at J, with 16 bases in the middle. Germline lookup yields CDR1 SGHVS and CDR2 FQNEAQ. The CDR3 sequence is 15 residues long. The CDR3 DNA is TGTGCCAGCAGCTTGGGGATGGGGGGACGGGAGACCCAGTACTTC. Translated, it gives CASSLGMGGRETQYF.

V gene TRBV20-1 combines with J gene TRBJ2-7; 8 nucleotides agree with TRBD1. V dropped 5 bases and J dropped 6; count of bases not matched to a gene: 3. Germline loops: CDR1 DFQATT, CDR2 SNEGSKA (reference sequence). This CDR3 is 11 amino acids long. The CDR3 DNA is TGCAGTGCTTCTCAGGGGGCCGAGCAGTACTTC. Protein: CSASQGAEQYF.

The rearrangement links TRBV7-8 to TRBJ1-2, with a tentative D call TRBD1 (5 bases). CDR1 is SGHVS and CDR2 is FQNEAQ in the germline V gene. V lost 5 bases, J lost 7 bases, and 17 bases lay in between. This CDR3 contains 14 residues. The CDR3: CASSPGDREGGYTF. Written as DNA, the CDR3 is TGTGCCAGCAGCCCGGGGGACCGAGAGGGTGGCTACACCTTC.

This clone is a singleton in its sample. V gene TRBV6-5 combines with J gene TRBJ1-6; D unclear. Trimming cost V 4 bases and J 7 bases, with 8 bases left between them. The CDR3 spans 13 residues. Looked up from germline, CDR1 is MNHEY and CDR2 is SVGAGI. CDR3 amino acids: CASSLGSNSPLHF. The CDR3 DNA is TGTGCCAGCAGTTTGGGGTCCAATTCACCCCTCCACTTT.

This clone was counted a single time. The rearrangement uses TRBV28 and TRBJ1-1; weak D call: TRBD1 (5 bases). Germline CDR1 MDHEN, CDR2 SYDVKM. The CDR3 contains 17 residues. V was shortened by 2 bases and J by 0 bases, with 16 bases between the two germline ends. The CDR3 DNA reads TGTGCCAGCAGTTTAGAAGGGGCTGGGCAACTGAACACTGAAGCTTTCTTT. This sequence encodes CASSLEGAGQLNTEAFF.

This chain links TRBV29-1 with TRBJ2-3; TRBD1 is a possible D gene (5 bases). The CDR3 consists of 13 residues. V shed 4 bases and J shed 5 bases, with 13 bases lying between them. Per germline, CDR1 SQVTM and CDR2 ANQGSEA. The CDR3 loop reads CSVGGQLGDTQYF. CDR3 in DNA: TGCAGCGTTGGGGGCCAACTGGGAGATACGCAGTATTTT.

This clone was counted a single time. The rearrangement links TRBV10-3 to TRBJ2-3; D is unclear. Per the germline V gene, CDR1 is ENHRY and CDR2 is SYGVKD. V was clipped by 3 bases and J by 2 bases, with 3 bases between them. The CDR3 sequence is 12 residues long. CDR3 residues: CAISDSTDTQYF. The CDR3 DNA reads as TGTGCCATCAGTGACTCCACAGATACGCAGTATTTT.

The count of this clone is one. The chain recombines TRBV2 with TRBJ1-1; D may be TRBD1 (6 bases). Germline CDR1 and CDR2: SNHLY and FYNNEI. The CDR3 is 13 residues long. Trimming shortened V by 5 bases and J by 8 bases, and 15 bases separated the two germline ends. The CDR3: CASSPGGHVEAFF. DNA for the CDR3: TGTGCCAGCAGTCCGGGGGGCCACGTCGAAGCTTTCTTT.

The chain couples TRBV7-9 to TRBJ2-7; D not resolved. Trimming took 1 base from V and 9 from J, leaving 10 bases between them. The CDR3 loop spans 12 amino acids. CDR1 is SEHNR, CDR2 FQNEAQ, per germline (reference sequence). This CDR3 is CASSLGPLGQYF. Written as DNA, the CDR3 is TGTGCCAGCAGCTTAGGCCCTCTGGGGCAGTACTTC.

V is TRBV6-6 and J is TRBJ1-1; D remains ambiguous. V was trimmed by 6 bases and J by 11 bases, leaving 16 bases between them. Looked up from germline, CDR1 is MNHNY and CDR2 is SVGAGI (reference sequence). This CDR3 spans 12 amino acids. CDR3 nucleotide sequence: TGTGCCAGCAGCAAACCGGACCTGACGGCTTTCTTT. Translated: CASSKPDLTAFF.

The chain carries TRBV27 and TRBJ2-2, with 7 bases identical to TRBD1. The CDR3 runs 15 residues. Trimming removed 6 bases from V and 2 bases from J; junction bases left unmatched: 6. The germline gives CDR1 MNHEY, CDR2 SMNVEV (reference sequence). The CDR3 sequence: CASRRTGHNTGELFF. DNA for the CDR3: TGTGCCAGCAGGCGGACAGGCCATAACACCGGGGAGCTGTTTTTT.

The gene calls are TRBV18 and TRBJ2-7, with a weak D call TRBD1 (6 bases). V lost 6 bases, J lost 2 bases, and 14 bases lay in between. This CDR3 region has 14 residues. Germline CDR1 is KGHSH and CDR2 is LQKENI. CDR3 region: CASSRTEGAYEQYF. The CDR3 DNA is TGTGCCAGCTCCCGGACAGAAGGCGCCTACGAGCAGTACTTC.

This clone was observed a few times. This chain links TRBV30 with TRBJ2-6, with D uncertain. CDR1 is GTSNPN and CDR2 is SVGIG in the germline V gene (reference sequence). The CDR3 consists of 16 residues. V gave up 0 bases and J gave up 0 bases, with 9 bases separating them. In DNA form, the CDR3 reads TGTGCCTGGAGTGTATCCTGGGACTCTGGGGCCAACGTCCTGACTTTC. Protein sequence: CAWSVSWDSGANVLTF.

The chain couples TRBV28 to TRBJ1-2; 10 bases line up with TRBD1. Looked up from germline, CDR1 is MDHEN and CDR2 is SYDVKM. This CDR3 region has 16 residues. Trimming took 7 bases from V and 3 from J; bases not matched to a gene: 11. The CDR3 is CASTNWGTGVDYGYTF. DNA for the CDR3: TGTGCCAGCACCAATTGGGGGACAGGGGTAGACTATGGCTACACCTTC.

The rearrangement joins TRBV12-5 to TRBJ2-5; a possible D gene is TRBD2 (5 bases). Germline loops: CDR1 LGHNT, CDR2 FRNRAP. V was cut by 7 bases and J by 4 bases, with 10 bases left in between. This CDR3 spans 12 amino acids. CDR3 amino acids: CASAQAGETQYF. The CDR3 DNA follows: TGTGCTAGTGCCCAGGCGGGAGAGACCCAGTACTTC.

This clone appeared a single time. The chain is built from TRBV7-9 and TRBJ1-2; D is perhaps TRBD1 (6 bases). V was pared by 3 bases and J by 6 bases, with 11 bases between. From germline, CDR1 is SEHNR and CDR2 FQNEAQ (reference sequence). The CDR3 is made up of 13 amino acids. The DNA of the CDR3 is TGTGCCAGCAGCTTTACAGGGCCGAATGGCTACACCTTC. Its translation is CASSFTGPNGYTF.

This sequence joins TRBV10-3 and TRBJ2-5; 13 bases fit TRBD2. The CDR3 loop spans 17 amino acids. The germline V gene encodes CDR1 ENHRY and CDR2 SYGVKD. The trim removed 0 bases at V and 5 bases at J, leaving 6 bases unmatched. The CDR3 loop is CAISESRLAGGGETQYF. The CDR3 DNA follows: TGTGCCATCAGTGAGTCCAGACTAGCGGGAGGCGGGGAGACCCAGTACTTC.

The chain carries TRBV7-2 and TRBJ2-5; 7 bases agree with TRBD1. The CDR3 loop spans 15 amino acids. Trimming removed 2 bases from V and 5 bases from J; junction bases left unmatched: 8. Germline V gene sequence: CDR1 SGHTA, CDR2 FQGNSA. CDR3 bases: TGTGCCAGCAGCTTACAAGTGACAGGGTGGGAGACCCAGTACTTC. Protein sequence: CASSLQVTGWETQYF.

V usage is TRBV15 and J usage is TRBJ1-6; 9 bases line up with TRBD1. V trimming: 6 bases; J trimming: 7 bases; junction bases outside the gene matches: 10. The germline V gene has CDR1 LNHNV and CDR2 YYDKDF (reference sequence). CDR3 length: 16 amino acids. CDR3 amino acids: CATRIGVGTGNSPLHF. The CDR3 nucleotides read TGTGCCACCAGGATAGGGGTGGGGACAGGGAATTCACCCCTCCACTTT.

This clone was counted a single time. The chain couples TRBV5-4 to TRBJ2-7; D possibly corresponds to TRBD1 (6 bases). The CDR3 runs to 16 residues. Germline V gives CDR1 SGHNT, CDR2 YYREEE (reference sequence). The V gene lost 0 bases and the J gene lost 0 bases, with 13 bases spanning the gap. For the CDR3, the DNA is TGTGCCAGCAGCTTGGGGACCGACAGGCTCTCCTACGAGCAGTACTTC. Encoded protein: CASSLGTDRLSYEQYF.

The rearrangement uses TRBV10-3 and TRBJ2-7; possible D gene TRBD2, 6 bases. Germline V gene sequence: CDR1 ENHRY, CDR2 SYGVKD. This CDR3 comprises 15 residues. The V gene lost 4 bases and the J gene lost 3 bases, with 16 bases spanning the gap. The CDR3 is CAISGGMTRGYEQYF. Here the CDR3 DNA reads TGTGCCATCAGTGGGGGAATGACTAGAGGCTACGAGCAGTACTTC.

This clone was seen more than once but under ten times. The chain combines TRBV25-1 with TRBJ1-1; D perhaps matches TRBD1 (5 bases). CDR3 length: 13 amino acids. Trimming removed 8 bases at V and 1 base at J, with 11 bases between. Germline CDR1 is MGHDK and CDR2 is SYGVNS. CDR3 region: CASGAAGNTEAFF. CDR3 nucleotides: TGTGCCAGCGGGGCCGCGGGGAACACTGAAGCTTTCTTT. The full variable domain, rest sourced from reference TRBV25-1 and TRBJ1-1, is EADIYQTPRYLVIGTGKKITLECSQTMGHDKMYWYQQDPGMELHLIHYSYGVNSTEKGDLSSESTVSRIRTEHFPLTLESARPSHTSQYLCASGAAGNTEAFFGQGTRLTVV.

In its sample, this clone was seen once. The chain is built from TRBV7-2 and TRBJ2-2; 7 positions match TRBD1. Germline CDR1 SGHTA, CDR2 FQGNSA. The length of the CDR3 is 14 residues. V dropped 5 bases and J dropped 0; count of bases not matched to a gene: 0. The CDR3 is CASSTGANTGELFF. The CDR3 region has the DNA TGTGCCAGCAGCACAGGGGCGAACACCGGGGAGCTGTTTTTT.

The V and J genes are TRBV4-1 and TRBJ2-6, with D possibly TRBD2 on 5 matching bases. V lost 0 bases, J lost 2 bases, and 8 bases lay in between. CDR1 MGHRA and CDR2 YSYEKL come from the germline V gene. The CDR3 has 16 residues. The CDR3 is CASSQEAGPGANVLTF. As DNA, the CDR3 is TGCGCCAGCAGCCAAGAGGCGGGTCCTGGGGCCAACGTCCTGACTTTC.

This chain links TRBV5-6 with TRBJ2-3; tentatively, D is TRBD2 (6 bases). Germline V gene lookup returns CDR1 SGHDT and CDR2 YYEEEE. V was shortened by 0 bases and J by 5 bases, with 16 bases between the two germline ends. CDR3 length equals 16 residues. CDR3 in amino acids: CASSLVATRRGDTQYF. The CDR3 DNA reads as TGTGCCAGCAGCTTGGTGGCGACCCGGCGGGGAGATACGCAGTATTTT.

The chain carries TRBV6-5 and TRBJ1-2; no reliable D call. V was shortened by 5 bases and J by 0 bases, with 10 bases between the two germline ends. The CDR3 is 14 amino acids. In germline, CDR1 is MNHEY, CDR2 SVGAGI. CDR3: CASSNSLTNYGYTF. CDR3 bases: TGTGCCAGCAGTAACAGCCTCACTAACTATGGCTACACCTTC.

The chain couples TRBV27 to TRBJ1-3; D ambiguous. V was clipped by 6 bases and J by 4 bases, with 13 bases between them. This CDR3 region has 14 residues. Germline-derived CDR1 and CDR2 are MNHEY and SMNVEV (reference sequence). The CDR3 region is CASSRAPPGNTIYF. CDR3 DNA: TGTGCCAGCAGCCGGGCCCCGCCGGGAAACACCATATATTTT.